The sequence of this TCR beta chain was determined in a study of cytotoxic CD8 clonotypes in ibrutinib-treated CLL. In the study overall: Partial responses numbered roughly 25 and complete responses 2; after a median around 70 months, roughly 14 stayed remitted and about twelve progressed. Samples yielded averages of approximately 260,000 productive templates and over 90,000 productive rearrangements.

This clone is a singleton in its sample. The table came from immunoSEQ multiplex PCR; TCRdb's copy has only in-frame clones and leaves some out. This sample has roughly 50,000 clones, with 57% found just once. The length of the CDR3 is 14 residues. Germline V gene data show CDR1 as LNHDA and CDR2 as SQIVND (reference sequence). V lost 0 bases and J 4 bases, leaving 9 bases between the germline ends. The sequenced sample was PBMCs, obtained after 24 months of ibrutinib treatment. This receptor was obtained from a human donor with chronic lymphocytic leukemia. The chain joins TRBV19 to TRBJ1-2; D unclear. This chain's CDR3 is CASSIDEAVYGYTF. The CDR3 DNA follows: TGTGCCAGTAGTATAGATGAAGCAGTCTATGGCTACACCTTC.